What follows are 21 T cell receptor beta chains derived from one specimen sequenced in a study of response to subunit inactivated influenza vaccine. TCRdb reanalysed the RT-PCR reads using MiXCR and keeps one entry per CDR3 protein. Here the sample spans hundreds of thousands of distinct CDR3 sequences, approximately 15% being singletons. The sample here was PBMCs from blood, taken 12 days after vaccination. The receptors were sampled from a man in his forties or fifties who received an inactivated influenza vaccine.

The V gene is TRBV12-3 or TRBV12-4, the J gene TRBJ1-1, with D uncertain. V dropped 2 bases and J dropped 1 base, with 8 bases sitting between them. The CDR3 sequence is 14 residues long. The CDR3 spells CASSLQVRNTEAFF. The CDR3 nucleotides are TGTGCCAGCAGTTTACAGGTCCGGAACACTGAAGCTTTCTTT.

DNA for the CDR3: TGCAGCGGAGCGATGGGATCCCCCTTAGGCGCTTACGAGCAGTACTTC. Protein: CSGAMGSPLGAYEQYF. This rearrangement joins TRBV29-1 to TRBJ2-7; D is unclear. Germline V lookup: CDR1 SQVTM, CDR2 ANQGSEA. Trimming took off 7 bases at V and 4 bases at J, with 26 bases between the two ends. CDR3 length: 16 residues.

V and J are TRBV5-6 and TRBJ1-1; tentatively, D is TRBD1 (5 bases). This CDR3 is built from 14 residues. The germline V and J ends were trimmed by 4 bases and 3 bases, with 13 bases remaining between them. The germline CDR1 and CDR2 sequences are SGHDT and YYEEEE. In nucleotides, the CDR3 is TGTGCCAGCAGCCCGGACAACAGACACACTGAAGCTTTCTTT. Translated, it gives CASSPDNRHTEAFF.

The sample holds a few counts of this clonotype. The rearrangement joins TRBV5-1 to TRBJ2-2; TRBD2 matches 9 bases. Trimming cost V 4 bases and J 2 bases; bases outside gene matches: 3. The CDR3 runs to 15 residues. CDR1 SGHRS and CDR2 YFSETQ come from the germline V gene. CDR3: CASSALAGNTGELFF. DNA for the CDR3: TGCGCCAGCAGCGCTCTAGCGGGAAACACCGGGGAGCTGTTTTTT.

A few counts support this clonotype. CDR3 region: CASSHPALRSNYGYTF. CDR3 coding DNA: TGTGCCAGCAGCCATCCCGCCCTCAGGTCTAACTATGGCTACACCTTC. The chain has TRBV6-2 or TRBV6-3 and TRBJ1-2, with D uncertain. V lost 6 bases to trimming and J lost 0 bases, with 17 bases between them. Germline V gene data show CDR1 as MNHEY and CDR2 as SVGEGT. This CDR3 has 16 residues.

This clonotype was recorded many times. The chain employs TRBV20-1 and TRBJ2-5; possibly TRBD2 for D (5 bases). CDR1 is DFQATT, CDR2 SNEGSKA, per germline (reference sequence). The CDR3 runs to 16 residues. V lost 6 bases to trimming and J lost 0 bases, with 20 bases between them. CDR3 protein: CSASGSETTYQETQYF. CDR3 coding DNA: TGCAGTGCCAGTGGTAGTGAGACTACGTACCAAGAGACCCAGTACTTC.

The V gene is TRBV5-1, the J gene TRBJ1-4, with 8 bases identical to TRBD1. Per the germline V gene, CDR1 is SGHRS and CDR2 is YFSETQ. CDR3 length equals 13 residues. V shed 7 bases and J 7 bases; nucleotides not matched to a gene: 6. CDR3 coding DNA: TGCGCCAGCGGACAGGGCGGGTCTGAAAAACTGTTTTTT. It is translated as CASGQGGSEKLFF. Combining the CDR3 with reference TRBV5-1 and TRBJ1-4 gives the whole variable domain KAGVTQTPRYLIKTRGQQVTLSCSPISGHRSVSWYQQTPGQGLQFLFEYFSETQRNKGNFPGRFSGRQFSNSRSEMNVSTLELGDSALYLCASGQGGSEKLFFGSGTQLSVL.

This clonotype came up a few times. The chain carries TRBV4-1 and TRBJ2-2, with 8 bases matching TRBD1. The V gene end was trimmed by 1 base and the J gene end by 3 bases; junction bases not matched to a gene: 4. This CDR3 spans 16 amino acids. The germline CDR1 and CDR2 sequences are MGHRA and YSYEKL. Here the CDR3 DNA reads TGCGCCAGCAGCCAAGGTCCAGGGGGCCACACCGGGGAGCTGTTTTTT. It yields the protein CASSQGPGGHTGELFF.

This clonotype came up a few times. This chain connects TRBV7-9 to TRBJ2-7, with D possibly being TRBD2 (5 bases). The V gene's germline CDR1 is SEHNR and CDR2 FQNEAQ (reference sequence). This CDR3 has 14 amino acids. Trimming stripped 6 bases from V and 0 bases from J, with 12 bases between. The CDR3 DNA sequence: TGTGCCAGCAGTGCGGACTTCAACTCCTACGAGCAGTACTTC. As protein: CASSADFNSYEQYF.

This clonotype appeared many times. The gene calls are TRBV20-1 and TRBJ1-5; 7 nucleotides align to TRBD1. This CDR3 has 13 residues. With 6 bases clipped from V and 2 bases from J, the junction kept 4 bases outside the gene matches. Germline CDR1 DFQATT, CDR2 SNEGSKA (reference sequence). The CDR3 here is CSAGTAGNQPQHF. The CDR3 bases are TGCAGTGCCGGGACAGCCGGCAATCAGCCCCAGCATTTT.

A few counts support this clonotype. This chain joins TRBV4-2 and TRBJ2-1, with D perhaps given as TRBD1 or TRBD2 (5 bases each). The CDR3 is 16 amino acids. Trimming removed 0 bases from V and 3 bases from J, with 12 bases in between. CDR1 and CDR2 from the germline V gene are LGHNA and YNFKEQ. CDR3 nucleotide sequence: TGTGCCAGCAGCCAAGATCACGGGACGGTCTACAATGAGCAGTTCTTC. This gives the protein CASSQDHGTVYNEQFF.

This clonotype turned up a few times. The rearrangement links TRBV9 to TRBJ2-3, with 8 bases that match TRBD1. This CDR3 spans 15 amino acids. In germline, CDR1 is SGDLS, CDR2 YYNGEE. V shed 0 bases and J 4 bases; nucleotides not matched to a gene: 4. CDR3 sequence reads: CASSVGRGLADTQYF. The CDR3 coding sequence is TGTGCCAGCAGCGTAGGCAGGGGGCTGGCAGATACGCAGTATTTT.

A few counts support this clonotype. The CDR3 coding sequence is TGTGCCAGCAGCTTCGCGGGACTAGCGAACACCGGGGAGCTGTTTTTT. It specifies CASSFAGLANTGELFF. J is TRBJ2-2 and V is TRBV7-9; 8 positions match TRBD2. CDR3 size: 16 residues. Germline CDR1 reads SEHNR; CDR2 reads FQNEAQ (reference sequence). J lost 0 bases, V lost 3 bases, and 3 bases had no gene match.

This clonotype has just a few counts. Written as DNA, the CDR3 is TGTGCCAGCAGCTTAGTAAAGGGAGAGACCCAGTACTTC. This encodes CASSLVKGETQYF. J is TRBJ2-5 and V is TRBV11-2; no reliable D call. CDR1 and CDR2 (germline): SGHAT, FQNNGV. The CDR3 is 13 residues long. Trimming took 1 base from V and 4 from J, leaving 7 bases between them.

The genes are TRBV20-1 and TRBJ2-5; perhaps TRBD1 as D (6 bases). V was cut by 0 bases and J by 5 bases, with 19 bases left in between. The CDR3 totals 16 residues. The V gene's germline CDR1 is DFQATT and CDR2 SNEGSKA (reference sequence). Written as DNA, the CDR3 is TGCAGTGCTAGAGATCCCAGGGGACGTGGGTCGGAGACCCAGTACTTC. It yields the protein CSARDPRGRGSETQYF.

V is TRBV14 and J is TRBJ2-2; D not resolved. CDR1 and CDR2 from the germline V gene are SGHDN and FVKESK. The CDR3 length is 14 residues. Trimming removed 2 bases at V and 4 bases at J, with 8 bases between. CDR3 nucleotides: TGTGCCAGCAGCCAACGAGTGGGCACCGGGGAGCTGTTTTTT. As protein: CASSQRVGTGELFF.

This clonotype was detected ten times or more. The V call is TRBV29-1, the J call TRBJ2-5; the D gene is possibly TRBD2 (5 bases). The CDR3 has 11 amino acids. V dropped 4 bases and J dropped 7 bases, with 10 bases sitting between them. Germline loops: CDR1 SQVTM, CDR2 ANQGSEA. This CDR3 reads CSVGGLGTQYF. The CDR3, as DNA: TGCAGCGTTGGAGGGCTGGGGACCCAGTACTTC.

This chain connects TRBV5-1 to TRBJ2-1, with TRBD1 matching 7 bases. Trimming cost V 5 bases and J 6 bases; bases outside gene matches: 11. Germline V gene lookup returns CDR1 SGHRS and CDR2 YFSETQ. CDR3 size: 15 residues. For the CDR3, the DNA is TGCGCCAGCAGGAAGTTAGGGACAGTTGGCAATGAGCAGTTCTTC. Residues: CASRKLGTVGNEQFF.

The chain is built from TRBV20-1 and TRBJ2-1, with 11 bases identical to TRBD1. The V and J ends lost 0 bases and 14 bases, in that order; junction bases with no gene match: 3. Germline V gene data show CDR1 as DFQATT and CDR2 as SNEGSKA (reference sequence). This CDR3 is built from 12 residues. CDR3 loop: CSARDGTGGEFF. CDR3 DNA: TGCAGTGCTAGAGATGGGACAGGGGGAGAGTTCTTC.

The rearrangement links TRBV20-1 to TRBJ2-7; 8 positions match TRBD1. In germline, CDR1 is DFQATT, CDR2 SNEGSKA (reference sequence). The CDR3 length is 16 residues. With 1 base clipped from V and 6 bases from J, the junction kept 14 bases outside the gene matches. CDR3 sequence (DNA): TGCAGTGCTAGAGCCCCGGGACAGGCTTTCTACGGCGAGCAGTACTTC. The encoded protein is CSARAPGQAFYGEQYF.

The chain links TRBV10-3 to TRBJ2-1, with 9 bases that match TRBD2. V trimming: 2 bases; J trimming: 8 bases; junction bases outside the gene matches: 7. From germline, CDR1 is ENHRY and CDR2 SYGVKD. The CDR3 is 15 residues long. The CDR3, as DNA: TGTGCCATCAGTGAGCCGGGACTAGCATTCTATGAGCAGTTCTTC. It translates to CAISEPGLAFYEQFF.